Listed here are 16 T cell receptor beta chains from one sample, sequenced in a study of T cells after yellow fever vaccination. One entry per CDR3 protein, called by TCRdb with MiXCR from the 5' RACE reads. The table lists about 350,000 distinct CDR3 sequences, 7% to 9% of them singletons, with 15% to 20% in the top ten. The material was PBMCs, obtained approximately 40 days after the first yellow fever vaccination. These receptors were obtained from a man between 18 and 29 years old who received the YFV17D yellow fever vaccine.

This clonotype was detected a few times. J is TRBJ2-1 and V is TRBV24-1, with 7 bases that match TRBD1. The CDR3 spans 16 residues. Trimming cost V 4 bases and J 1 base; bases outside gene matches: 6. CDR1 and CDR2 from the germline V gene are KGHDR and SFDVKD. The CDR3: CATSETGTASYNEQFF. The CDR3 nucleotides are TGTGCCACCAGTGAAACCGGGACAGCATCCTACAATGAGCAGTTCTTC.

The V and J genes are TRBV24-1 and TRBJ2-5; 7 bases match TRBD2. Germline-derived CDR1 and CDR2 are KGHDR and SFDVKD. The CDR3 consists of 15 residues. J lost 5 bases, V lost 2 bases, and 7 bases had no gene match. CDR3: CATSDSRAGMETQYF. The CDR3 DNA is TGTGCCACCAGTGATTCGCGAGCGGGGATGGAGACCCAGTACTTC.

The genes are TRBV4-2 and TRBJ2-1; 8 nucleotides align to TRBD2. With V trimmed by 6 bases and J by 0 bases, 19 bases remained unmatched. The CDR3 runs to 20 residues. In germline, CDR1 is LGHNA, CDR2 YNFKEQ. CDR3 in DNA: TGTGCCAGCAGACCCTCCGCGATGCGGGGGGCCCCGAGCTCCTACAATGAGCAGTTCTTC. Its protein is CASRPSAMRGAPSSYNEQFF.

This clonotype appeared a few times. The chain carries TRBV18 and TRBJ2-7; D might be TRBD2 (5 bases). From germline, CDR1 is KGHSH and CDR2 LQKENI. This CDR3 comprises 13 residues. Trimming took 2 bases from V and 5 from J, leaving 10 bases between them. The CDR3 is CASSPFSANEQYF. CDR3 DNA sequence: TGTGCCAGCTCACCATTTAGCGCCAACGAGCAGTACTTC.

The chain combines TRBV25-1 with TRBJ1-1; D is unclear. Germline values: CDR1 MGHDK, CDR2 SYGVNS. Trimming shortened V by 7 bases and J by 1 base, and 7 bases separated the two germline ends. This CDR3 is built from 12 residues. CDR3 sequence reads: CASKEWNTEAFF. The CDR3 bases are TGTGCCAGCAAGGAGTGGAACACTGAAGCTTTCTTT.

This clonotype was detected a few times. V usage is TRBV5-1 and J usage is TRBJ1-1, with TRBD1 matching 7 bases. There are 15 residues in the CDR3. Germline V gene lookup returns CDR1 SGHRS and CDR2 YFSETQ. V lost 2 bases to trimming and J lost 0 bases; unmatched junction nucleotides: 4. CDR3 protein: CASSLTGEVNTEAFF. The CDR3 DNA reads as TGCGCCAGCAGCTTAACAGGGGAGGTGAACACTGAAGCTTTCTTT.

This clonotype has just a few counts. This chain joins TRBV12-3 or TRBV12-4 and TRBJ2-1; maybe TRBD1 (6 bases). V was trimmed by 7 bases and J by 14 bases, leaving 18 bases between them. The CDR3 has 12 amino acids. The CDR3 DNA reads TGTGCCAGCAACCTTCAGGGCCGACAGGAGTTCTTC. Protein product: CASNLQGRQEFF.

The chain recombines TRBV5-1 with TRBJ1-2; D is unclear. The V end was cut by 6 bases, the J end by 4 bases, with 16 bases between. Germline values: CDR1 SGHRS, CDR2 YFSETQ. The CDR3 length is 14 residues. The CDR3 coding sequence is TGCGCCAGCAACTATGATACAGCTTTCTATGGCTACACCTTC. Its translation is CASNYDTAFYGYTF. Filled out from reference TRBV5-1 and TRBJ1-2, the complete variable domain reads KAGVTQTPRYLIKTRGQQVTLSCSPISGHRSVSWYQQTPGQGLQFLFEYFSETQRNKGNFPGRFSGRQFSNSRSEMNVSTLELGDSALYLCASNYDTAFYGYTFGSGTRLTVV.

This clonotype has at least ten counts. The J gene is TRBJ1-2, the V gene TRBV7-6; unclear D gene. The germline V gene has CDR1 SGHVS and CDR2 FNYEAQ. This CDR3 is built from 13 residues. V shed 10 bases and J shed 0 bases, with 12 bases lying between them. The CDR3 is CATLGGANYGYTF. The CDR3 coding sequence is TGTGCCACCCTGGGAGGAGCTAACTATGGCTACACCTTC. The full variable domain, with the rest looked up from reference TRBV7-6 and TRBJ1-2, is GAGVSQSPRYKVTKRGQDVALRCDPISGHVSLYWYRQALGQGPEFLTYFNYEAQQDKSGLPNDRFSAERPEGSISTLTIQRTEQRDSAMYRCATLGGANYGYTFGSGTRLTVV.

The V gene is TRBV19, the J gene TRBJ1-1; tentatively, D is TRBD1 (5 bases). The CDR3 has 13 amino acids. V lost 6 bases and J lost 8, with 16 bases in between. The germline V gene has CDR1 LNHDA and CDR2 SQIVND (reference sequence). CDR3 region: CASSGTLVWEAFF. CDR3 DNA: TGTGCCAGTAGCGGGACCCTTGTATGGGAAGCTTTCTTT.

This clonotype was observed a handful of times. The CDR3 here is CATSDSRQGDTEAFF. The CDR3 DNA sequence: TGTGCCACCAGTGATTCACGACAGGGGGACACTGAAGCTTTCTTT. This sequence joins TRBV24-1 and TRBJ1-1, with 9 bases fitting TRBD1. Germline CDR1 reads KGHDR; CDR2 reads SFDVKD. This CDR3 has 15 amino acids. Germline trimming cut 2 bases from V and 3 bases from J; bases unmatched to any gene: 3.

This clonotype was observed a few times. V usage is TRBV5-1 and J usage is TRBJ1-1, with a possible D match to TRBD1 (5 bases). CDR3 length equals 15 residues. Germline CDR1 SGHRS, CDR2 YFSETQ. Trimming took 1 base from V and 0 from J, leaving 10 bases between them. This chain's CDR3 is CASSLLGLMNTEAFF. The CDR3 coding sequence is TGCGCCAGCAGCTTGCTGGGGCTCATGAACACTGAAGCTTTCTTT.

This clonotype was picked up many times. This rearrangement joins TRBV23-1 to TRBJ2-2, with D possibly being TRBD2 (7 bases). TRBV23-1 is an ORF, with its function uncertain. The CDR3 has 15 residues. V was shortened by 1 base and J by 7 bases, with 13 bases between the two germline ends. The CDR3 reads CASSQFRGADGELFF. The CDR3 coding sequence is TGCGCCAGCAGTCAATTCCGGGGGGCGGACGGGGAGCTGTTTTTT.

The rearrangement links TRBV29-1 to TRBJ1-3; D ambiguous. V was clipped by 4 bases and J by 4 bases, with 14 bases between them. The CDR3 is made up of 14 amino acids. Germline CDR1 reads SQVTM; CDR2 reads ANQGSEA. The CDR3 region has the DNA TGCAGCGTTGGCGAGCGCGCGACCGGAAACACCATATATTTT. This codes for CSVGERATGNTIYF.

V is TRBV5-8 and J is TRBJ2-1; D gene uncertain. Trimming shortened V by 4 bases and J by 4 bases, and 24 bases separated the two germline ends. Per the germline V gene, CDR1 is SGHTS and CDR2 is YDEGEE. This CDR3 has 18 residues. CDR3 amino acids: CASSPRSGQQPPYNEQFF. Here the CDR3 DNA reads TGTGCCAGCAGCCCCCGGTCGGGCCAGCAACCCCCTTACAATGAGCAGTTCTTC.

This clonotype has only a few counts. The rearrangement uses TRBV5-1 and TRBJ1-1; D remains unclear. The CDR3 is made up of 15 amino acids. With 4 bases removed from V and 8 bases from J, the gap between germline ends came to 21 bases. The germline CDR1 and CDR2 sequences are SGHRS and YFSETQ. CDR3 nucleotides: TGCGCCAGCAGCGTAGGGAACGGATTTCTTGAGGAAGCTTTCTTT. It codes for CASSVGNGFLEEAFF.